Listed below are T cell receptor beta chains from one sample, sequenced in a study of cytomegalovirus exposure and HLA in healthy donors. TCRdb's copy holds only in-frame clones and misses some; the assay was immunoSEQ multiplex PCR. The sample has 200,000 to 300,000 clones; 80% to 90% are singletons. The sample was PBMCs. These receptors were obtained from a woman between 40 and 55 years old in good health and CMV-seropositive. Each CDR3 is given with its conserved first and last residue. The order of the fields is V gene, J gene, clone size, CDR3 protein. Size is omitted from some rows. Given values are once, few, many or a class for expanded clones.

TRBV10-3	TRBJ2-7	.	CAVGSTSSYEQYF
TRBV6-6	TRBJ1-1	.	CASFKTENTEAFF
TRBV4-3	TRBJ2-2	.	CASSQVTSGRGELFF
TRBV30	TRBJ2-1	.	CAWRQRLAATYNEQFF
TRBV21-1	TRBJ2-3	.	CASSDSGSTDTQYF
TRBV28	.	.	CASTTGPSYEQYF
TRBV7-8	TRBJ1-1	.	CASSQIDRNTEAFF
TRBV9	TRBJ2-1	.	CASSASGLAGLNPYNEQFF
TRBV15	TRBJ2-5	.	CATSTEYREETQYF
TRBV7-9	TRBJ2-5	.	CASSSPTGMYQETQYF
TRBV18	TRBJ2-7	.	CASSGTGTGGLASYEQYF
TRBV6-6	TRBJ2-1	few	CASSSLSGSYEQFF
TRBV5-1	TRBJ2-1	.	CASSLDGSGRDEQFF
TRBV7-9	TRBJ2-2	.	CASSFAGVNTGELFF
TRBV5-6	TRBJ2-5	.	CASVFRGRETQYF
TRBV5-5	TRBJ1-2	once	CASSATGLGTGDVGYGYTF
TRBV27	TRBJ2-1	.	CASSPTSRGQMEFF
TRBV19	TRBJ1-1	.	CASSSIGTANTEAFF
TRBV7-9	TRBJ2-1	.	CASSFGGGSYNEQFF
TRBV19	TRBJ1-2	.	CASKSQGASGYTF
TRBV11-2	TRBJ2-5	once	CASGGETQYF
TRBV29-1	TRBJ2-1	.	CSASPVPGRAGFEQFF
TRBV30	TRBJ2-7	.	CAWSTAGSTEQYF
TRBV27	TRBJ1-2	.	CASSLSMTGPYGYTF
TRBV5-1	TRBJ2-3	.	CASSLDPRDTQYF
TRBV30	TRBJ2-7	.	CAWSPGRGGEQYF
TRBV5-6	TRBJ1-2	.	CASSLVPTGKGYGYTF
TRBV4-3	TRBJ2-5	few	CASSQGEYQETQYF
TRBV14	TRBJ1-2	.	CASSQALPGQGDYYGYTF
TRBV2	TRBJ2-1	.	CASSETSSPFF
TRBV5-1	TRBJ1-4	once	CASSLGTLGGKLFF
TRBV27	TRBJ2-3	.	CASSLSHGSDEGTDTQYF
TRBV6-5	TRBJ1-2	.	CASSYGLNYGYTF
TRBV19	TRBJ1-5	.	CASSIDHQGQPQHF
TRBV27	TRBJ2-7	.	CASSSMGGAFEQYF
TRBV14	TRBJ2-1	.	CASSQEGIKLASYNEQFF
TRBV19	TRBJ2-2	.	CASSSGQIVTGELFF
TRBV4-2	TRBJ2-2	.	CASSQDLGRDSGELFF
TRBV9	TRBJ2-3	.	CASSVEGQAGSTDTQYF
TRBV7-3	TRBJ2-3	.	CASSSAAGRVDTQYF
TRBV5-1	TRBJ1-3	.	CASSPAAFFAGNTIYF
TRBV30	TRBJ1-2	.	CAWSRDRVDYGYTF
TRBV18	TRBJ1-2	.	CASSPRAGDGYGYTF
TRBV18	TRBJ2-2	.	CASSPNRAGTGELFF
TRBV2	TRBJ2-3	.	CASSASGMGSDTQYF
TRBV7-9	TRBJ2-7	.	CASSFYSSYEQYF
TRBV10-3	TRBJ2-1	few	CAISESRPGHYNEQFF
TRBV30	TRBJ2-5	.	CAWSPRLAGGETQYF
TRBV19	TRBJ2-1	.	CASSGGQGLSNEQFF
TRBV7-2	TRBJ2-5	.	CASSSTGTSSYAQYF
TRBV18	TRBJ1-5	.	CASSPDQGSNQPQHF
TRBV25-1	TRBJ1-3	.	CASSEQGSGNTIYF
TRBV2	TRBJ2-7	.	CASSGTSNYEQYF